This passage covers 9 T cell receptor beta chains from one sample sequenced in a study of T cell clonality in common variable immunodeficiency. Profiling relied on immunoSEQ multiplex PCR, and the TCRdb table lists in-frame clones only, not all of them. The ten most abundant clones cover roughly 4% of a sample with around 8,000 clones. No antigen has been assigned to these receptors. Findings of the study overall: Reportedly, TCR beta sequences from common variable immunodeficiency showed fewer deletions and N-nucleotide insertions.

Material for sequencing was peripheral blood mononuclear cells. The receptor source for this set is a human donor with common variable immunodeficiency.

Details on this clone: The read terminates 3 residues before the CDR3 end, so the remaining end is supplied by the germline J gene. The chain joins TRBV7-2 to TRBJ2-7, with TRBD1 identical over 9 bases. The length of the CDR3 is 16 residues. Germline trimming cut 0 bases from V and 2 bases from J; bases unmatched to any gene: 5. CDR1 is SGHTA and CDR2 is FQGNSA in the germline V gene. CDR3 in amino acids: CASSLAPGQGTYEQYF. CDR3 DNA (partial): TGTGCCAGCAGCTTAGCGCCGGGACAGGGAACCTACGAG.

About this clone itself: Read sequence stops 3 residues before the CDR3 end, and the germline J gene provides the missing end. The rearrangement uses TRBV7-2 and TRBJ2-1; 9 bases fit TRBD1. Germline V CDR1 and CDR2: SGHTA, FQGNSA. The CDR3 length is 14 residues. Losses at the gene ends were 3 bases for V and 7 bases for J; bases not matched to a gene: 4. CDR3: CASSFRQGGNEQFF. Partial CDR3 DNA: TGTGCCAGCAGCTTCCGACAGGGGGGGAATGAG.

This clone is labeled medium-sized (0.01 to 0.1%) based on frequency. Sequencing ends 3 residues short of the CDR3 end; the germline J gene provides the rest. The rearrangement joins TRBV5-5 to TRBJ1-1; 7 nucleotides agree with TRBD1. The CDR3 is 13 amino acids. Germline assignment: CDR1 SGHKS and CDR2 YYEKEE (reference sequence). Trimming took 6 bases from V and 3 from J; bases not matched to a gene: 5. CDR3 bases read: TGTGCCAGCACCCGGGACAGCTACACTGAA. As protein: CASTRDSYTE. The CDR3 reads in full as CASTRDSYTEAFF.

The chain's CDR3 is CSVDQDRGQETQYF. CDR3 DNA, as far as it was read: TGCAGCGTTGACCAGGACAGGGGGCAAGAGACC. The chain carries TRBV29-1 and TRBJ2-5; 10 nucleotides align to TRBD1. The CDR3 end lies 3 residues beyond the end of the read and is filled in from the germline J gene. Germline loops: CDR1 SQVTM, CDR2 ANQGSEA. The CDR3 has 14 residues. V dropped 3 bases and J dropped 2; count of bases not matched to a gene: 3. Combining the CDR3 with reference TRBV29-1 and TRBJ2-5 gives the whole variable domain SAVISQKPSRDICQRGTSLTIQCQVDSQVTMMFWYRQQPGQSLTLIATANQGSEATYESGFVIDKFPISRPNLTFSTLTVSNMSPEDSSIYLCSVDQDRGQETQYFGPGTRLLVL.

About this clone itself: The read ends 3 residues early relative to the CDR3; the germline J gene fills the gap. The genes are TRBV6-1 and TRBJ1-1, with D possibly matching TRBD1 (5 bases). Trimming shortened V by 3 bases and J by 4 bases, and 15 bases separated the two germline ends. Germline CDR1 MNHNS, CDR2 SASEGT. The CDR3 has 15 amino acids. CDR3 in amino acids: CASSEITGGSTEAFF. Partial CDR3 DNA: TGTGCCAGCAGTGAGATTACAGGAGGGAGCACTGAA.

This clone is classed as medium-sized by frequency. The read is 3 residues too short to cover the CDR3 end, so that end is filled in from the germline J gene. The chain joins TRBV19 to TRBJ2-3, with a weak D call TRBD1 (5 bases). The CDR3 sequence is 14 residues long. Per the germline V gene, CDR1 is LNHDA and CDR2 is SQIVND (reference sequence). The V gene lost 2 bases and the J gene lost 2 bases, with 8 bases spanning the gap. The CDR3 sequence is CASSIQGFTDTQYF. The sequenced part of the CDR3 DNA is TGTGCCAGTAGTATACAGGGATTCACAGATACG.

Concerning this clone: The CDR3 goes on 3 residues after the read ends, and that part is filled in from the germline J gene. The chain uses TRBV5-1 and TRBJ1-6; D is possibly TRBD1 (6 bases). The CDR3 length is 14 residues. Germline-derived CDR1 and CDR2 are SGHRS and YFSETQ. V was clipped by 4 bases and J by 5 bases, with 10 bases between them. CDR3 sequence reads: CASSRTDNNSPLHF. CDR3 DNA (partial): TGCGCCAGCAGCCGGACAGATAATAATTCACCC.

With regard to this clone: With the read ending 3 residues before the CDR3 end, the germline J gene is used to fill in that end. This chain uses TRBV18 with TRBJ2-1; 9 positions match TRBD2. Trimming took 3 bases from V and 9 from J; bases not matched to a gene: 12. Per germline, CDR1 KGHSH and CDR2 LQKENI. The CDR3 runs to 16 residues. The part of the CDR3 DNA that was read is TGTGCCAGCTCACCTAATGGCGGGAGGGCCCAAGTTGAG. It encodes CASSPNGGRAQVE. The whole CDR3 is CASSPNGGRAQVEQFF.

In the case of this clone: The CDR3 end lies 3 residues beyond the end of the read and is filled in from the germline J gene. This chain uses TRBV7-9 with TRBJ2-3; the D is unclear. V dropped 5 bases and J dropped 0 bases, with 9 bases sitting between them. This CDR3 is built from 14 residues. Germline V lookup: CDR1 SEHNR, CDR2 FQNEAQ (reference sequence). CDR3 bases read: TGTGCCAGCAGCCCAATGTCCAGCACAGATACG. Translated, it gives CASSPMSSTDT. The whole CDR3 reads CASSPMSSTDTQYF.